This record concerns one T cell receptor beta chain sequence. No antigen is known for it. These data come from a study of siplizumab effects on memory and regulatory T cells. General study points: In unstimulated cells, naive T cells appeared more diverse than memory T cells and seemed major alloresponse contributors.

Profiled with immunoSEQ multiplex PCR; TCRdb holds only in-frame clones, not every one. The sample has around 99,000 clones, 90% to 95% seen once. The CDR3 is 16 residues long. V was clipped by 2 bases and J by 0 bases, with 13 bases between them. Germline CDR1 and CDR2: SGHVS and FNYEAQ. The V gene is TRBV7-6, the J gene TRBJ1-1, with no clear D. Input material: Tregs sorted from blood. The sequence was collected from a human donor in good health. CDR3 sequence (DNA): TGTGCCAGCAGCTTATTGCAGGCGGAGGTGAACACTGAAGCTTTCTTT. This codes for CASSLLQAEVNTEAFF.